The entry below describes one T cell receptor (beta chain). The data originate from a study of low-dose radiotherapy and immunotherapy resistance in tumors. For the study at large: Those assigned to Cohort 2 were treated with 1 Gy per fraction every two weeks (13 Gy in total over 26 weeks). One day prior to radiation and immunotherapy, intravenous cyclophosphamide at 200 mg/m2 was given, repeated every two weeks.

Trimming removed 4 bases from V and 3 bases from J; junction bases left unmatched: 8. Germline V CDR1 and CDR2: SGHDT, YYEEEE. The CDR3 consists of 15 residues. Alpha- and beta-chain coverage of first-strand cDNA came from TRAV- and TRBV-specific primers. TCR amplification used roughly 20 PCR cycles, a constant-region primer and a V-primer adapter. The isolated mRNA underwent amplification through in vitro transcription. TCRdb itself ran the reads through MiXCR, one entry per CDR3 protein. The sample includes about 39,000 distinct CDR3 sequences, around 20% seen only once; the top ten take 8% to 9.5%. The time point was: after trial treatment. Treatment here: LDRT plus nivolumab, ipilimumab, low-dose cyclophosphamide and aspirin (RACIN trial).

The source of this sequence is a female donor with ovarian cancer. The genes are TRBV5-6 and TRBJ2-3; TRBD2 matches 7 bases. The specimen comprised PBMCs, sampled after low-dose radiotherapy plus immunotherapy. CDR3 in DNA: TGTGCCAGCAGCCTATCCCTCGGGGGGACAGATACGCAGTATTTT. Protein product: CASSLSLGGTDTQYF.